Sequencing of this T cell receptor (beta chain) was carried out in a study of Graves' ophthalmopathy and Graves' hyperthyroidism (dated by TCRdb to between 2017 and 2018). At the level of the whole study: Peripheral blood was collected before any treatment was given, at the time of initial diagnosis. The study used TCR beta repertoire signatures to distinguish Graves' ophthalmopathy from Graves' hyperthyroidism and to predict progression to ophthalmopathy. In total, 135 blood samples were TCR-sequenced: around 42 ophthalmopathy, under 80 hyperthyroidism and about 17 hyperthyroidism-to-ophthalmopathy patients. To explore V-J signatures distinguishing ophthalmopathy from hyperthyroidism, a discovery set of 100 or so patients (fewer than 45 ophthalmopathy, 55 to 60 stable hyperthyroidism) was enrolled. For independent validation, a separate cohort was made up of around 19 hyperthyroidism patients plus 17 patients who later progressed from hyperthyroidism to ophthalmopathy. In several hyperthyroidism patients, the T-cell repertoires found in thyroid tissue were compared with those found in blood. After sampling, hyperthyroidism patients received methimazole starting at 30 mg daily, and ophthalmopathy patients received high-dose intravenous methylprednisolone.

For repertoire sequencing, the TCR beta CDR3 regions were amplified from RNA transcripts. The first round was an RT-PCR using HTBI primers with the Qiagen OneStep RT-PCR kit, and this first round was followed by a second-round multiplex PCR, then size selection and purification. The libraries underwent paired-end sequencing with 100 bp reads on an Illumina HiSeq2000. The study's own analysis went as follows. Reads were processed with SOAPnuke, discarding reads with adapters, uncalled bases, mean Phred below 15, or no exact constant-primer or identifier match. COPE v1.2.5 was used to merge the high-quality paired reads. Each unique nucleotide sequence was defined as a clonotype, and clonotypes were aligned to IMGT TRB V, D and J references with MiTCR v1.1. The analysis was limited to V-J combinations with a frequency above 0.0001, which together covered 99.2% of repertoires. A TCR clonal expansion and chaos score per V-J combination was defined as the ratio of F50 clonal expansion to chaos observed in the TCRdist matrix. Welch's t-statistics and random forest were used to reduce features to more than ten V-J combinations, which were fed into a naive Bayes classifier. Thyroid-blood repertoire similarity was quantified with the Morisita-Horn index. The raw public reads went through TCRdb reprocessing: fastp at Q25, MiXCR clone calling, in-frame beta chains kept. Merged by CDR3 protein, the rows form single entries marked with the most common genes and DNA. TCRdb, not the original authors, processed these V and J calls. The sample profile shows roughly 700,000 distinct CDR3 sequences; 40% of them were found once. Of the sample, about 40% is held by the ten largest clones.

The germline V gene gives CDR1 as SGHAT and CDR2 as FQNNGV. Inclusive of the bounding cysteine and phenylalanine, the CDR3 is 16 residues long. Only the CDR3 portion is preserved as DNA: 48 bases, with reading frame beginning at the first base. V drops 3 bases and J drops 2 bases, leaving 16 bases in between. Patients with ophthalmopathy had moderately to severely active disease, with a Clinical Activity Score of 3 or more, a NOSPECS grade of 4 or more, and a disease duration of less than 3 months. Patients with other autoimmune diseases, uncontrolled infections, pregnancy or lactation were excluded. Diagnosis relied on clinical symptoms, serum thyroxine, TRAb, thyroid ultrasound and orbital computed tomography. Ficoll-Paque density gradient centrifugation was used to isolate PBMCs from around 10 ml of fresh peripheral blood. Total RNA was extracted with Trizol reagent and quality-checked on an Agilent 2100 Bioanalyzer.

This clonotype was seen more than once but under ten times. Its antigen is unknown. Per-base quality was not reported, and no clone a single base away is much larger than it. What the study reported, not specific to this receptor: In validation, the model predicted ophthalmopathy progression with 70.59% sensitivity and roughly 72% specificity; approximately 12 predicted patients were CT-confirmed with GO in a median of approximately six months. Most expanded thyroid clonotypes with frequency above 0.001 were also detected in blood, suggesting blood repertoires may reflect the thyroid immune response. Ophthalmopathy was separated from stable hyperthyroidism by the 13-signature model with roughly 88% sensitivity and about 81% specificity in cross-validation and with 80%/75% in the test set. No statistical method was used to set the sample size in advance, and the investigators knew which group each participant was assigned to.

The sequenced sample consisted of peripheral blood. The sequence is built from TRBV11-2 and TRBJ2-5; the D gene is possibly TRBD2, with 5 bases matching. The sequence came from an adult man with Graves' ophthalmopathy. The DNA sequence is given as TGTGCCAGCAGCTTTACTAGTGGGTCGGGGCAAGAGACCCAGTACTTC. Its protein reads: CASSFTSGSGQETQYF.